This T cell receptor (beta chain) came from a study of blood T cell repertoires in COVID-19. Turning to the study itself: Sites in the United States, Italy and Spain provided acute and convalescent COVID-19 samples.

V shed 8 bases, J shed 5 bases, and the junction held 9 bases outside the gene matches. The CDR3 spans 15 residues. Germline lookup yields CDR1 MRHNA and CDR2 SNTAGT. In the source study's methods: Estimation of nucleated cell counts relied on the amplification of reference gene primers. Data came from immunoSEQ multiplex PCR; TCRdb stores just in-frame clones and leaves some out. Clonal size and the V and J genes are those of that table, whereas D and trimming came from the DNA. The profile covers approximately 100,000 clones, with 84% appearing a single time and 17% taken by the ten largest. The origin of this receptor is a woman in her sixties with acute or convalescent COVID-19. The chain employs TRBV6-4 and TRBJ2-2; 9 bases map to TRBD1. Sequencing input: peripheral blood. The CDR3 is CASRPGTGPTGELFF. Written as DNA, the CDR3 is TGTGCCAGCCGACCCGGGACAGGGCCTACCGGGGAGCTGTTTTTT.